This T cell receptor (beta chain) was profiled in a study of early T cells in non-severe SARS-CoV-2 infection. Study context: Chains were unpaired, as sequencing was done on bulk RNA from unsorted whole blood. Study results and limitations: There was a bias toward anti-spike CD8 responses in VDJdb matching, which missed private and CD4 specificities.

This clonotype showed up many times. What it recognizes is unknown. The CDR3 totals 17 residues. CDR1 is LNHDA, CDR2 SQIVND, per germline (reference sequence). The junction had 10 bases not matched to a gene; V was cut back by 3 bases and J by 6 bases. Individual cDNA molecules received unique molecular identifiers during library preparation. Via MiXCR, TCRdb re-called the 5' RACE reads, giving one row per CDR3 protein. The sample holds under 95,000 distinct CDR3 sequences, around 10% seen once. Material for sequencing was whole blood. This TCR was recovered from an adult who was a healthcare worker with PCR-confirmed SARS-CoV-2 infection or an uninfected control (not recorded which). The chain uses TRBV19 and TRBJ2-7; TRBD2 matches 14 bases. Here the CDR3 DNA reads TGTGCCAGTAGTATGTATCGGACTAGCGGGAGGTTAGCCGAGCAGTACTTC. Encoded protein: CASSMYRTSGRLAEQYF.